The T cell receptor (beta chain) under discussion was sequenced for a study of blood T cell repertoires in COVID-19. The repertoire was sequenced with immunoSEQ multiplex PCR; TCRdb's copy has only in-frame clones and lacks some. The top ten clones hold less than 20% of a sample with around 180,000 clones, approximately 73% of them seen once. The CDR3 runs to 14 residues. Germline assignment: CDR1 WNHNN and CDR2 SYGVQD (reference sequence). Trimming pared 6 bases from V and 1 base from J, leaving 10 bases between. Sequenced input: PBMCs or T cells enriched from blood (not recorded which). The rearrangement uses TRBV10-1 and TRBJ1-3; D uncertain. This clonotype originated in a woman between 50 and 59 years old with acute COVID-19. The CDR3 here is CASSGAGSGNTIYF. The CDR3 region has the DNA TGCGCCAGCAGCGGAGCCGGATCTGGAAACACCATATATTTT.